Listed here is a single T cell receptor beta chain. Its antigen is unknown. The data belong to a study of CD8+CD57+ T cells in acquired aplastic anemia. Study information: Sorted CD4+ and CD8+ cell DNA averaged roughly 3.2 ug. Overall study results and limits: CD8+ Simpson's diversity did not differ significantly between patients and controls. Patients and controls had in common 25 to 35 CD8+ CDR3 sequences.

The use of genomic DNA as template underpinned the TCR beta VDJ and CDR3 profiling. TCRdb reanalysed the reads using MiXCR and keeps one entry per CDR3 protein. This table has roughly 280,000 distinct CDR3 sequences, 56% appearing once. The patients chosen for sequencing had shown expansion of CD8+CD57+ cells (detected by flow cytometry). Every patient presented with severe acquired aplastic anemia. This TCR was sampled from a human donor with aplastic anemia. What was sequenced was sorted CD4+, CD8+, or CD8+CD57+ T cells (not recorded which) from PBMCs.

CDR3 residues: CASKGDTDTQYF. In DNA, the CDR3 is TGCGCCAGCAAGGGGGACACAGATACGCAGTATTTT. J is TRBJ2-3 and V is TRBV10-2, with a weak D call TRBD1 (6 bases). V was cut by 7 bases and J by 2 bases, with 7 bases left in between. Germline V gives CDR1 WSHSY, CDR2 SAAADI. CDR3 length equals 12 residues.